The T cell receptor beta chain under discussion was sequenced for a study of type 1 regulatory T cells. Study-level information: An in vitro protocol generated T-allo10, a Tr1-enriched, alloantigen-specific CD4 T cell product.

CDR1 MNHEY and CDR2 SMNVEV come from the germline V gene (reference sequence). Trimming left V 3 bases short and J 2 bases short, with 7 bases between. This CDR3 has 13 residues. Whole-study results and caveats: Type 1 regulatory T cells had a more restricted TCR repertoire than non-type 1 regulatory T cells.

For this clonotype: Its antigen is not identified.

One entry per CDR3 protein, called by TCRdb with MiXCR from the reads. The sample records tens of thousands of distinct CDR3 sequences, about 12% being singletons. This rearrangement joins TRBV27 to TRBJ1-1; D call uncertain. Source material: cultured non-Tr1 T cells, either the whole culture or a sorted T cell fraction (not recorded which). The TCR originated in a human donor in good health. CDR3 amino acids: CASSFKYNTEAFF. The CDR3 DNA sequence: TGTGCCAGCAGTTTCAAGTATAACACTGAAGCTTTCTTT.